This T cell receptor (beta chain) was recovered during a study of OX40 agonist ivuxolimab in advanced cancers. TCRdb's copy holds only in-frame clones and misses some; the assay was immunoSEQ multiplex PCR. The profile covers around 140,000 clones, with just over 90% appearing a single time and 0.95% to 1.4% taken by the ten largest. On this clone itself: Its cognate antigen is unknown.

V was trimmed by 4 bases and J by 2 bases, leaving 9 bases between them. The CDR3 is 14 amino acids. Germline V CDR1 and CDR2: MDHEN, SYDVKM. General study points: The 0.1-3.0 mg/kg partial responders had among the lowest clonal expansion.

The V and J genes are TRBV28 and TRBJ2-4, with a tentative D call TRBD1 (5 bases). The source is an adult with an advanced solid tumor such as melanoma, head and neck, liver or kidney cancer. Specimen: CD4+ or CD8+ T cells sorted from blood, collected in a trial of the OX40 agonist ivuxolimab. The CDR3 DNA is TGTGCCAGCAGTTCCCAGGGATCCAAAAACATTCAGTACTTC. Its protein is CASSSQGSKNIQYF.